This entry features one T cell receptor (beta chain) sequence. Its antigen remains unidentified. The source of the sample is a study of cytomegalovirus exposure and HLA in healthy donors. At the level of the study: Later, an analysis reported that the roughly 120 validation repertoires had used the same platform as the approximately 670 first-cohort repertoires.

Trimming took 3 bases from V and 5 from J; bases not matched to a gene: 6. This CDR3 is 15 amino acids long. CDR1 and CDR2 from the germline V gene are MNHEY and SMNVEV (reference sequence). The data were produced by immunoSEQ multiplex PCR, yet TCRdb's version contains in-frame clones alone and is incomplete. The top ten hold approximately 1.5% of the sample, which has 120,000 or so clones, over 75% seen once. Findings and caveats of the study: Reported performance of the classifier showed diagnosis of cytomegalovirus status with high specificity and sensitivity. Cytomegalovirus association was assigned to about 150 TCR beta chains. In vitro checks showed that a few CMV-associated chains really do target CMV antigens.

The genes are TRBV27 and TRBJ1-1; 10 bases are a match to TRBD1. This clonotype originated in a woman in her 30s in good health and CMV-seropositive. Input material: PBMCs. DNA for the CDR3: TGTGCCAGCAGTTTCCTCGACAGGGGGCTGACTGAAGCTTTCTTT. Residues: CASSFLDRGLTEAFF.